These T cell receptor beta chains were read from a single sample in a study of prognosis after radiotherapy for stage I lung cancer. TCRdb redid the calling of the multiplex PCR reads with MiXCR, one entry per CDR3 protein. The sample lists about 19,000 distinct CDR3 sequences, around 55% seen once, with 25% to 30% in the top ten. The material was PBMCs, obtained before or after stereotactic body radiation therapy (not recorded which). These receptors were collected from a donor aged 50 or older with non-small cell lung cancer. CDR3s include the opening cysteine and the closing phenylalanine or tryptophan. The listing skips clone size in some rows; elsewhere it reads once, few, many or a size class.

TRBV20-1 | once | CSARVPSSSYEQYF
TRBV27 | medium-sized | CASGRSGRGSPLHF
TRBV19 | few | CTSTNRAGGNTGELFF
TRBV30 | - | CAWRRDRVKSGANVLTF
TRBV9 | - | CASSVVSRNSEQFF
TRBV11-2 | - | CASSTLRVNEQFF
TRBV12-3/TRBV12-4 | medium-sized | CASSFSGNTIYF
TRBV2 | - | CASSGQGVGIGDLFF
TRBV7-9 | many | CASISTASEQYF
TRBV12-3/TRBV12-4 | - | CASSFRAGGLTGELFF
TRBV28 | many | CASSLQGPFREQYF
TRBV11-2 | - | CASSLAGADTEAFF
TRBV29-1 | many | CSVNGQAGGTEAFF
TRBV11-2 | - | CASSLEKRGPLHF
TRBV11-2 | - | CASSLISGAGNTGELFF
TRBV10-3 | many | CAISGGYEQYF
TRBV11-3 | - | CASSNRQTNTGELFF
TRBV27 | - | CAPPAVGKSLDRGRDYGYTF
TRBV28 | medium-sized | CASRGQGGNTIYF
TRBV3-1 | many | CASSRLASGSYHEQFF
TRBV7-6 | - | CASSLSPGGGNQPQHF
TRBV7-6 | - | CASSLRQGGIYEQYF
TRBV12-3/TRBV12-4 | - | CASSFRGQGSYEQYF
TRBV2 | - | CATGSRGRGYTF
TRBV3-1 | - | CASSQDGGGSYTF
TRBV6-5 | - | CASSYSTGFSSGANVLTF